This entry concerns a single T cell receptor (beta chain). This record comes from a study of blood T cell repertoires in COVID-19. Whole-study context: Researchers got acute and convalescent COVID-19 samples from the United States, Italy and Spain.

Some clones are missing from TCRdb's copy, which holds only in-frame ones; the method was immunoSEQ multiplex PCR. The data show 97,000 or so clones, roughly 90% seen once. This CDR3 has 15 amino acids. The trim removed 7 bases at V and 1 base at J, leaving 5 bases unmatched. Germline loops: CDR1 SGDLS, CDR2 YYNGEE. The sequencing input was peripheral blood. This chain connects TRBV9 to TRBJ1-5; TRBD1 matches at 10 bases. The clonotype was recovered from a woman between 45 and 65 years old with COVID-19, enrolled during active disease. The CDR3 protein is CASGRTGGSNQPQHF. The CDR3, as DNA: TGTGCCAGCGGAAGGACAGGGGGGAGCAATCAGCCCCAGCATTTT.